The rows below give T cell receptor beta chains drawn from one sample of a study of cytomegalovirus exposure and HLA in healthy donors. Generated by immunoSEQ multiplex PCR, the TCRdb table keeps only in-frame clones and is missing some. The sample lists some 180,000 clones, roughly 70% occurring once. Sequenced: PBMCs. Every receptor here comes from a male donor in good health and CMV-seronegative. CDR3s include the opening cysteine and the closing phenylalanine or tryptophan. The order of the fields is CDR3 protein, CDR3 DNA, D gene, J gene, clone size, V gene. A D gene is named only where the DNA matches it firmly. Only some rows state a clone size, as once, few, many or a class for expanded clones.

CDR3aa: CASSFPGQGVWEQYF
CDR3nt: TGTGCCAGCAGTTTCCCGGGACAGGGGGTTTGGGAGCAGTACTTC
d_gene: TRBD1
j_gene: TRBJ2-5
abundance: few
v_gene: TRBV28

CDR3aa: CASSLDRYYEQYF
CDR3nt: TGTGCCAGCAGCTTAGACAGGTATTACGAGCAGTACTTC
d_gene: -
j_gene: TRBJ2-7
abundance: -
v_gene: TRBV7-9

CDR3aa: CASSLGSGHNPYNEQFF
CDR3nt: TGTGCCAGCAGCTTGGGGTCGGGACACAACCCATACAATGAGCAGTTCTTC
d_gene: -
j_gene: TRBJ2-1
abundance: -
v_gene: TRBV7-3

CDR3aa: CASSLAPGYSEAFF
CDR3nt: TGCGCCAGCAGCTTGGCCCCGGGTTACTCTGAAGCTTTCTTT
d_gene: -
j_gene: TRBJ1-1
abundance: -
v_gene: TRBV5-1

CDR3aa: CASSPEGLSSNTEAFF
CDR3nt: TGTGCCAGCAGTCCAGAGGGCCTCAGCTCGAACACTGAAGCTTTCTTT
d_gene: -
j_gene: TRBJ1-1
abundance: -
v_gene: TRBV28

CDR3aa: CASSDSGGNGADTQYF
CDR3nt: TGTGCCAGCAGTGACTCTGGAGGGAACGGCGCAGATACGCAGTATTTT
d_gene: -
j_gene: TRBJ2-3
abundance: once
v_gene: TRBV6-4

CDR3aa: CASTLGGPDGYTF
CDR3nt: TGTGCCAGTACCTTGGGGGGGCCTGATGGCTACACCTTC
d_gene: -
j_gene: TRBJ1-2
abundance: -
v_gene: TRBV19

CDR3aa: CSVTGTGYNEQFF
CDR3nt: TGCAGCGTTACCGGGACAGGGTACAATGAGCAGTTCTTC
d_gene: TRBD1
j_gene: TRBJ2-1
abundance: -
v_gene: TRBV29-1

CDR3aa: CASGSYRSYEQYF
CDR3nt: TGTGCTAGTGGTTCCTACAGATCCTACGAGCAGTACTTC
d_gene: -
j_gene: TRBJ2-7
abundance: -
v_gene: TRBV12-5

CDR3aa: CASSLTGVSNQPQHF
CDR3nt: TGTGCCAGCTCACTGACAGGGGTAAGCAATCAGCCCCAGCATTTT
d_gene: TRBD1
j_gene: TRBJ1-5
abundance: -
v_gene: TRBV18

CDR3aa: CSSSLSGWNIQYF
CDR3nt: TGTTCCAGCAGCTTATCGGGGTGGAACATTCAGTACTTC
d_gene: -
j_gene: TRBJ2-4
abundance: -
v_gene: TRBV7-9

CDR3aa: CASSFFRQATNEKLFF
CDR3nt: TGTGCCAGCAGTTTCTTTCGGCAGGCAACTAATGAAAAACTGTTTTTT
d_gene: -
j_gene: TRBJ1-4
abundance: -
v_gene: TRBV28

CDR3aa: CAWSVSRQGFSNQPQHF
CDR3nt: TGTGCCTGGAGTGTGAGTAGACAGGGGTTCAGCAATCAGCCCCAGCATTTT
d_gene: TRBD1
j_gene: TRBJ1-5
abundance: -
v_gene: TRBV30

CDR3aa: CASSVEAGEGGNEQFF
CDR3nt: TGTGCCAGCAGCGTAGAGGCGGGGGAGGGAGGCAATGAGCAGTTCTTC
d_gene: TRBD2
j_gene: TRBJ2-1
abundance: -
v_gene: TRBV9

CDR3aa: CASSQRETGENQPQHF
CDR3nt: TGTGCCAGCAGTCAGCGGGAAACGGGTGAGAATCAGCCCCAGCATTTT
d_gene: -
j_gene: TRBJ1-5
abundance: few
v_gene: TRBV2

CDR3aa: CASSEAKGLSNQPQHF
CDR3nt: TGTGCCAGCAGTGAAGCGAAGGGACTTAGCAATCAGCCCCAGCATTTT
d_gene: -
j_gene: TRBJ1-5
abundance: -
v_gene: TRBV2

CDR3aa: CASALGQGGVQYF
CDR3nt: TGTGCCAGCGCCTTAGGACAGGGGGGGGTGCAGTACTTC
d_gene: TRBD1
j_gene: TRBJ2-7
abundance: few
v_gene: TRBV28

CDR3aa: CALGQVNTEAFF
CDR3nt: TGTGCCTTGGGACAGGTGAACACTGAAGCTTTCTTT
d_gene: TRBD1
j_gene: TRBJ1-1
abundance: few
v_gene: TRBV30

CDR3aa: CASLGQGVITGGVGTGELFF
CDR3nt: TGCGCCAGCTTGGGACAGGGGGTTATTACAGGTGGGGTAGGCACCGGGGAGCTGTTTTTT
d_gene: TRBD1
j_gene: TRBJ2-2
abundance: -
v_gene: TRBV10-2

CDR3aa: CSVATSGRLGNEQFF
CDR3nt: TGCAGCGTGGCTACTAGCGGGAGGCTGGGAAATGAGCAGTTCTTC
d_gene: TRBD2
j_gene: TRBJ2-1
abundance: few
v_gene: TRBV29-1

CDR3aa: CASRPTGSNYGYTF
CDR3nt: TGTGCCAGCAGACCGACAGGATCTAACTATGGCTACACCTTC
d_gene: -
j_gene: TRBJ1-2
abundance: -
v_gene: TRBV6-1

CDR3aa: CAAQGRGGDEQFF
CDR3nt: TGTGCTGCCCAGGGGAGAGGGGGGGATGAGCAGTTCTTC
d_gene: -
j_gene: TRBJ2-1
abundance: -
v_gene: TRBV11-1

CDR3aa: CASKFGQNTEAFF
CDR3nt: TGTGCCAGTAAGTTCGGACAGAACACTGAAGCTTTCTTT
d_gene: -
j_gene: TRBJ1-1
abundance: -
v_gene: TRBV19

CDR3aa: CASSERGEENSPLHF
CDR3nt: TGTGCCAGCAGTGAACGAGGGGAGGAGAATTCACCCCTCCACTTT
d_gene: -
j_gene: TRBJ1-6
abundance: -
v_gene: TRBV2

CDR3aa: CASSLGRVEAFF
CDR3nt: TGTGCCAGCAGCTTGGGCAGGGTTGAAGCTTTCTTT
d_gene: -
j_gene: TRBJ1-1
abundance: few
v_gene: TRBV5-6

CDR3aa: CASSQGGRGNEKLFF
CDR3nt: TGTGCCAGCTCTCAGGGGGGAAGGGGCAATGAAAAACTGTTTTTT
d_gene: TRBD1
j_gene: TRBJ1-4
abundance: -
v_gene: TRBV7-2

CDR3aa: CASSYSRQGGQPQHF
CDR3nt: TGTGCCAGCAGTTACTCGCGGCAGGGGGGTCAGCCCCAGCATTTT
d_gene: TRBD1
j_gene: TRBJ1-5
abundance: -
v_gene: TRBV6-5

CDR3aa: CASSRTLAGGYEQYF
CDR3nt: TGTGCCAGCAGTCGTACCCTAGCGGGAGGTTACGAGCAGTACTTC
d_gene: TRBD2
j_gene: TRBJ2-7
abundance: -
v_gene: TRBV6-6

CDR3aa: CASSHDRGLDGYTF
CDR3nt: TGTGCCAGCAGTCACGACAGGGGCCTCGATGGCTACACCTTC
d_gene: TRBD1
j_gene: TRBJ1-2
abundance: -
v_gene: TRBV6-5

CDR3aa: CASSYLQRDPYNEQFF
CDR3nt: TGTGCCAGCAGTTACCTTCAGCGGGACCCTTACAATGAGCAGTTCTTC
d_gene: TRBD2
j_gene: TRBJ2-1
abundance: once
v_gene: TRBV6-5

CDR3aa: CASSVSGDSNQPQHF
CDR3nt: TGTGCCAGCAGCGTTTCAGGGGATAGCAATCAGCCCCAGCATTTT
d_gene: -
j_gene: TRBJ1-5
abundance: -
v_gene: TRBV9

CDR3aa: CASSWTEETQYF
CDR3nt: TGTGCCAGCAGCTGGACTGAGGAGACCCAGTACTTC
d_gene: -
j_gene: TRBJ2-5
abundance: -
v_gene: TRBV5-4

CDR3aa: CASSSPARTSGVLGGELFF
CDR3nt: TGTGCCAGCAGCTCCCCTGCCCGGACTAGCGGCGTCTTGGGCGGGGAGCTGTTTTTT
d_gene: TRBD2
j_gene: TRBJ2-2
abundance: -
v_gene: TRBV9

CDR3aa: CSAIGNQPQHF
CDR3nt: TGCAGTGCCATCGGGAATCAGCCCCAGCATTTT
d_gene: -
j_gene: TRBJ1-5
abundance: -
v_gene: TRBV20-1

CDR3aa: CASSLTGTQLEAFF
CDR3nt: TGTGCCAGCTCACTGACCGGGACACAACTCGAAGCTTTCTTT
d_gene: -
j_gene: TRBJ1-1
abundance: -
v_gene: TRBV18

CDR3aa: CASQRWSYNEQFF
CDR3nt: TGTGCCAGCCAGCGGTGGTCCTACAATGAGCAGTTCTTC
d_gene: -
j_gene: TRBJ2-1
abundance: -
v_gene: TRBV6-1

CDR3aa: CASSPGQGLYNEQFF
CDR3nt: TGTGCCAGCAGCCCGGGACAGGGCCTCTACAATGAGCAGTTCTTC
d_gene: TRBD1
j_gene: TRBJ2-1
abundance: -
v_gene: TRBV28

CDR3aa: CASSPGTEFYEQYF
CDR3nt: TGTGCCAGCAGCCCCGGGACAGAGTTCTACGAGCAGTACTTC
d_gene: TRBD1
j_gene: TRBJ2-7
abundance: -
v_gene: TRBV7-9

CDR3aa: CSADRDYGYTF
CDR3nt: TGCAGTGCCGACAGGGATTATGGCTACACCTTC
d_gene: TRBD1
j_gene: TRBJ1-2
abundance: few
v_gene: TRBV20-1

CDR3aa: CASSQVASGREGGANVLTF
CDR3nt: TGCGCCAGCAGCCAAGTGGCTAGCGGGAGGGAAGGTGGGGCCAACGTCCTGACTTTC
d_gene: TRBD2
j_gene: TRBJ2-6
abundance: -
v_gene: TRBV4-3

CDR3aa: CASSSVSREQYF
CDR3nt: TGTGCCAGCAGCTCCGTTTCCCGCGAGCAGTACTTC
d_gene: -
j_gene: TRBJ2-7
abundance: few
v_gene: TRBV13

CDR3aa: CASSRRDRANNYGYTF
CDR3nt: TGCGCCAGCAGCCGCCGAGACAGGGCCAATAACTATGGCTACACCTTC
d_gene: TRBD1
j_gene: TRBJ1-2
abundance: few
v_gene: TRBV4-1

CDR3aa: CASSPRTSGSSDEQFF
CDR3nt: TGTGCCAGCAGCCCGCGGACTAGCGGGAGTTCTGATGAGCAGTTCTTC
d_gene: TRBD2
j_gene: TRBJ2-1
abundance: -
v_gene: TRBV11-3

CDR3aa: CASSQQGDYGYTF
CDR3nt: TGTGCCAGCAGTCAGCAGGGGGACTATGGCTACACCTTC
d_gene: TRBD1
j_gene: TRBJ1-2
abundance: -
v_gene: TRBV27

CDR3aa: CASSQQGNQPQHF
CDR3nt: TGTGCCAGCAGCCAACAGGGAAATCAGCCCCAGCATTTT
d_gene: -
j_gene: TRBJ1-5
abundance: once
v_gene: TRBV5-6

CDR3aa: CASSIALTANPFLGGANVLTF
CDR3nt: TGTGCCAGTAGTATAGCTCTGACTGCCAATCCCTTCCTCGGAGGGGCCAACGTCCTGACTTTC
d_gene: -
j_gene: TRBJ2-6
abundance: -
v_gene: TRBV19

CDR3aa: CASSSPRISGSRGNEQFF
CDR3nt: TGTGCCAGCAGTTCCCCCCGGATTAGCGGGAGTCGTGGGAATGAGCAGTTCTTC
d_gene: TRBD2
j_gene: TRBJ2-1
abundance: -
v_gene: TRBV28